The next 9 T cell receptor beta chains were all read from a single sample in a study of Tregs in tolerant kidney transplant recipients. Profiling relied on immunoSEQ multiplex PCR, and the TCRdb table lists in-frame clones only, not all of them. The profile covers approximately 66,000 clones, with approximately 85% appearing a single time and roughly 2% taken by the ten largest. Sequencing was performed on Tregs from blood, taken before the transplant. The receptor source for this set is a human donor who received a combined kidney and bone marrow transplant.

The CDR3 sequence is CASSLGGTRSEETQYF. The CDR3 coding sequence is TGCGCCAGCAGCTTGGGTGGGACGAGGTCCGAAGAGACCCAGTACTTC. The gene calls are TRBV5-1 and TRBJ2-5; D possibly matches TRBD1 or TRBD2 (5 bases each). V gave up 0 bases and J gave up 3 bases, with 15 bases separating them. Germline CDR1 SGHRS, CDR2 YFSETQ. The CDR3 is 16 amino acids. The variable domain in full, with the rest retrieved from reference TRBV5-1 and TRBJ2-5, is KAGVTQTPRYLIKTRGQQVTLSCSPISGHRSVSWYQQTPGQGLQFLFEYFSETQRNKGNFPGRFSGRQFSNSRSEMNVSTLELGDSALYLCASSLGGTRSEETQYFGPGTRLLVL.

CDR3 protein: CASSLQGASGNTIYF. CDR3 DNA sequence: TGTGCCAGCAGTTTACAGGGGGCTTCTGGAAACACCATATATTTT. The chain joins TRBV2 to TRBJ1-3; 9 nucleotides align to TRBD1. The germline CDR1 and CDR2 sequences are SNHLY and FYNNEI. The ends lost 5 bases at V and 1 base at J; junction bases unmatched: 3. The CDR3 is 15 residues long.

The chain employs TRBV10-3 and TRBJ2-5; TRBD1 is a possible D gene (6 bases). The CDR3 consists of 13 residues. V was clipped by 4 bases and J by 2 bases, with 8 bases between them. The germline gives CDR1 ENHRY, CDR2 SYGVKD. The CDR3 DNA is TGTGCCATCAGTGTCAGGGGACAAGAGACCCAGTACTTC. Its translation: CAISVRGQETQYF.

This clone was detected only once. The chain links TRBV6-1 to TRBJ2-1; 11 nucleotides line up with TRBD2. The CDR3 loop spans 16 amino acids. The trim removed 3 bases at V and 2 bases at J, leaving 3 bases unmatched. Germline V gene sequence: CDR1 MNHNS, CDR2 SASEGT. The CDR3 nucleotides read TGTGCCAGCAGTGATAGCGGGAGGGGGACCTACAATGAGCAGTTCTTC. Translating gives CASSDSGRGTYNEQFF.

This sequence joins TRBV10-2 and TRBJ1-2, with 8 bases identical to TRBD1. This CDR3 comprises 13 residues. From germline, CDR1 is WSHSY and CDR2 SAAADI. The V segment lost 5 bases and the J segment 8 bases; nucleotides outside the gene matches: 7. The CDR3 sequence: CASSSGGAEGYTF. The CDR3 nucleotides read TGCGCCAGCAGTTCAGGGGGCGCGGAGGGCTACACCTTC.

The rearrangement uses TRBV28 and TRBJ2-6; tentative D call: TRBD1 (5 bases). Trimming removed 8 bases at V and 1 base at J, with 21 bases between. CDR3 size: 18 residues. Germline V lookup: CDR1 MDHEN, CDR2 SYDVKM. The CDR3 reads CASAMQGKPPSGANVLTF. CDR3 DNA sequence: TGTGCCAGCGCAATGCAGGGTAAGCCACCTTCTGGGGCCAACGTCCTGACTTTC.

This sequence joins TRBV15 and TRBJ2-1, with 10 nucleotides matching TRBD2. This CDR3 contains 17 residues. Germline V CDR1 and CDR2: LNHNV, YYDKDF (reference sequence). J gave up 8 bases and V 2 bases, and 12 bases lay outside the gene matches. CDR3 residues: CATSRPLLAGYGHEQFF. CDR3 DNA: TGTGCCACCAGCAGACCCCTACTAGCGGGATACGGACATGAGCAGTTCTTC.

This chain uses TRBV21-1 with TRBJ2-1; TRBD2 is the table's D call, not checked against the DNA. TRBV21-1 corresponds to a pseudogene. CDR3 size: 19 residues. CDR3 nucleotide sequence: TGTGCCAACCTCATCGGAGGGAGTACCGATTCCAGCTCCTACAATGAGCAGTTCTTC. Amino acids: CANLIGGSTDSSSYNEQFF.

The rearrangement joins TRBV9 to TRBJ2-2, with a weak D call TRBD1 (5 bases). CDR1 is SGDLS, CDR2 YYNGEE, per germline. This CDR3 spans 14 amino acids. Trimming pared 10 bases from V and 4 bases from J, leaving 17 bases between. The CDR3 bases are TGTGCCGGAAACAGGCCCCCGGGCACCGGGGAGCTGTTTTTT. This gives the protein CAGNRPPGTGELFF.